This TCR beta chain was sequenced for a study of shared clonotypes between healthy human individuals (dated by TCRdb to about 2020). In terms of the full investigation: The cohort included a few men and a couple of women between 18 and 49 years of age. For each donor, three plates each were used for CD4 naive and CD4 memory, two plates were used for CD8 naive, and one plate was used for CD8 memory. Leukapheresis yielded between about 0.94 and 10 billion PBMCs per donor. To increase sequencing depth and limit assay-specific biases, TCR repertoire library preparation and sequencing were carried out by different laboratories using diverse techniques. To estimate repertoire size and how much clonotypes are shared between individuals, the study performed deep sequencing of blood TCR repertoires from five healthy adults.

Donors were healthy HIV-negative adults with no recently reported acute infections or vaccinations. Every donor was a Caucasian adult residing in Nashville, Tennessee, USA. CD4+ T cells were enriched by magnetic negative selection, after which naive cells were positively selected on CD45RA and the negative fraction was taken as the memory subset. Blood was obtained by leukapheresis, after which PBMCs were separated by Ficoll-Histopaque density gradient centrifugation and cryopreserved in liquid nitrogen vapor phase. Analytical flow cytometry was used to check the purity and quantity of every magnetically sorted T cell population. From each sorted fraction, genomic DNA was isolated and quantified by UV absorbance on a Nanodrop 2000c. CDR1 MNHEY and CDR2 SMNVEV are derived from the germline V gene (reference sequence). V is pared back by 6 bases and J by 0 bases, with 10 bases lying between the germline termini. The CDR3 holds 14 amino acids from the cysteine to the phenylalanine. The DNA shown is the 42-base CDR3, in frame from base 1.

On this clone itself: Which antigen it targets is not known. Base qualities were left out, and no much larger clone turns up one base away. The same CDR3 is also encoded by other DNA sequences in this sample.

What the work shows at the level of the full study, not this receptor alone: About 5% of naive CD4, 3.5% of naive CD8, roughly 2.4% of memory CD4, and 0.4% of memory CD8 clonotypes were shared across four donors. Compared with non-shared clonotypes, clonotypes shared by all four sorted-subset donors had higher generation probabilities. Incomplete sequencing was indicated by rarefaction of sorted-subset datasets, despite the large sequencing depth. Only blood was sampled, and tissue TCR repertoires likely differ from those in blood. Pairwise subsampling indicated that sequencing depth was expected to affect the degree of clonotype sharing among donors. The genetic and exposure-history diversity represented was limited by the small number of donors. Estimated clonotype richness was generally larger for naive than for memory subsets.

Using the deep immunoSEQ assay, TCR CDR3 regions were amplified from genomic DNA by multiplex PCR. Extracted genomic DNA from each cell subset was spread evenly across all wells of several immunoSEQ 96-well plates, with each plate serving as a replicate. For sorted subsets, around 200 ng genomic DNA, equal to 30,000 to 35,000 T cell genomes, was loaded into each replicate PCR. Purified libraries were measured with a Qubit 3.0 fluorometer, size-checked on a Bioanalyzer 2100, and measured again with the KAPA Library Quantification kit. Every immunoSEQ 96-well plate was sequenced on a separate single-read 150-cycle Illumina NextSeq 550 flow cell. The paper's processing steps were these. The immunoSEQ output contained only junctional sequences without quality scores, so filtering could not match that applied to full-length reads. Sequences were annotated with PyIR, a Python wrapper for IgBLAST v1.9, and V/J genes and CDR3 were assigned using IMGT germline references. Reads were removed for weak V/J assignments (E-value above 1e-6), missing CDR3, stop codons, out-of-frame junctions, or ambiguous translated residues. V3J clonotypes were defined as sequences sharing the same inferred V gene, J gene, and CDR3 amino acid sequence. Percentage overlap between repertoires was computed as shared unique clonotypes divided by the size of the smaller repertoire. Repertoire richness was assessed with RTK rarefaction, the Chao1 estimator, and Recon v2.1 estimates of unobserved clonotypes. For all TCRbeta clonotypes obtained by the gDNA method from a few donors, generation probabilities were computed with OLGA. In its TCRdb copy, this immuneACCESS table keeps in-frame sequences only and misses some clones. Where compared with another copy, unresolved V genes explain less than half of these, and the others have no known cause. That table gives V, J and clone size, and the DNA gave D and trimming. Recorded for this sample are about 2.3 million clones; about 92% of them occurred a single time. 0.39% of the sample is in the top ten clones.

This sequence originates from a man younger than 35 in good health. Some clones in this sample may be carry-over from other donors' samples. Sequencing was performed on naive CD4+ T cells from PBMCs. The sample's cell subset or site label is to be understood as: CD45RA+ positively selected. The sequence is built from TRBV27 and TRBJ2-3; the D region possibly corresponds to TRBD1 (6 bases align). The CDR3 protein sequence reads: CASSLRGSTDTQYF. The nucleotide sequence is given as TGTGCCAGCAGCCTAAGGGGGAGCACAGATACGCAGTATTTT.